This is a list of T cell receptor beta chains from one sample in a study of cytomegalovirus exposure and HLA in healthy donors. Assay used: immunoSEQ multiplex PCR; TCRdb lists only in-frame clones, some missing. The table lists about 180,000 clones, approximately 84% of them singletons, with 4.8% in the top ten. Sequenced material: PBMCs. Every receptor here comes from a girl aged 5-17 years in good health and CMV-seropositive. Both conserved end residues are part of each CDR3. D genes are given only for firm matches. Expanded clones get a size class; other rows say once, few or many, or leave the size out.

>few|TRBV19|TRBJ1-5|NA
TGTGCCAGTAGTATCGCAACATATTATAGCAATCAGCCCCAGCATTTT
CASSIATYYSNQPQHF
>NA|TRBV7-9|TRBJ1-1|NA
TGTGCCAGCAGCGACGAGATTCGGGAAGGGACTGAAGCTTTCTTT
CASSDEIREGTEAFF
>NA|TRBV19|TRBJ1-5|NA
TGTGCCAGTAGGGCAAGTAGCAATCAGTCCCAGCATTTT
CASRASSNQSQHF
>NA|TRBV25-1|TRBJ2-5|NA
TGTGCCAGCAGTGAGGTTCGAGCGGAAGAGACCCAGTACTTC
CASSEVRAEETQYF
>once|TRBV9|TRBJ2-7|NA
TGTGCCAGCAGCGCGGACACCTACGAGCAGTACTTC
CASSADTYEQYF
>NA|TRBV7-8|TRBJ2-3|TRBD2
TGTGCCAGCAGCCCCATTCGTTTGGTAGCGGGGGTTGGAGATACGCAGTATTTT
CASSPIRLVAGVGDTQYF
>NA|TRBV5-1|TRBJ2-7|NA
TGCGCCAGCAGCTTGGCGCGCCAGGGTGGCGAGCAGTACTTC
CASSLARQGGEQYF
>NA|TRBV25-1|TRBJ1-1|NA
TGTGCCAGCAGGCCTACAGAGACGAACACTGAAGCTTTCTTT
CASRPTETNTEAFF
>NA|TRBV19|TRBJ1-2|TRBD1
TGTGCCAGTGGGATGACAGGGGGCGGTAATGGCTACACCTTC
CASGMTGGGNGYTF
>NA|TRBV30|TRBJ2-7|NA
TGTGCCTGGAGTCTCGAGGCCGAGCAGTACTTC
CAWSLEAEQYF
>NA|TRBV7-9|TRBJ1-2|NA
TGTGCCAGCAGCCTCCGTGAGGGCTACGGCTACACCTTC
CASSLREGYGYTF
>NA|TRBV18|TRBJ1-2|TRBD1
TGTGCCAGCTCACCTGCAAGCAACCAGGGGGCTGGTGGCTACACCTTC
CASSPASNQGAGGYTF
>NA|TRBV5-1|TRBJ2-1|TRBD2
TGCGCCAGCAGCTTGGCCGTTAGCGGGGCCTCGGGGAATGAGCAGTTCTTC
CASSLAVSGASGNEQFF
>NA|TRBV4-1|TRBJ1-2|TRBD1
TGCGCCAGCAGCCAAGCGGGGGACAGCCGATATGGCTACACCTTC
CASSQAGDSRYGYTF
>NA|TRBV9|TRBJ2-1|TRBD2
TGTGCCAGCAGCGCTTCGGGGGGGAACTACAATGAGCAGTTCTTC
CASSASGGNYNEQFF
>NA|TRBV13|TRBJ2-7|NA
TGTGCCAGCAGCTTAGGGACTAGAGGGAGGCGGTACGAGCAGTACTTC
CASSLGTRGRRYEQYF
>NA|TRBV5-4|TRBJ1-2|TRBD1
TGTGCCAGCAGCAAGGAACAGGGGAACTATGGCTACACCTTC
CASSKEQGNYGYTF
>NA|TRBV20-1|TRBJ1-1|NA
TGCAGTGCGCGCCACAGTAAGGCTTTCTTT
CSARHSKAFF
>NA|TRBV5-1|TRBJ1-2|TRBD1
TGCGCCAGCAGTACAGGGGAGCTGGACTATGGCTACACCTTC
CASSTGELDYGYTF
>NA|TRBV11-2|TRBJ1-5|NA
TGTGCCAGCAGCCACGACTGGGGCCATAGCAATCAGCCCCAGCATTTT
CASSHDWGHSNQPQHF
>NA|TRBV5-1|TRBJ2-5|TRBD1
TGCGCCAGCAGTCCGAATCCCGGGACAGCCAACCAAGAGACCCAGTACTTC
CASSPNPGTANQETQYF
>NA|TRBV6-6|TRBJ1-4|TRBD1
TGTGCCAGCAGTTACCCACAGGGGGGAAGGGAAAAACTGTTTTTT
CASSYPQGGREKLFF
>NA|TRBV7-2|TRBJ2-5|NA
TGTGCCAGCAGCCGGTCAGGGCAAGAGACCCAGTACTTC
CASSRSGQETQYF
>NA|TRBV4-1|TRBJ2-7|NA
TGCGCCAGCAGCCCCCGCGGGGGCCTTTCCTCCTACGAGCAGTACTTC
CASSPRGGLSSYEQYF
>NA|TRBV11-2|TRBJ2-7|NA
TGTGCCAGCAGCACACACCCCCACCAGGGGGGCTCCTACGAGCAGTACTTC
CASSTHPHQGGSYEQYF
>NA|TRBV9|TRBJ2-5|NA
TGTGCCAGCAGCGTAGACGGCAGGGTCCAAGAGACCCAGTACTTC
CASSVDGRVQETQYF
>NA|TRBV6-1|TRBJ1-4|TRBD1
TGTGCCAGCAGTGATGGGGACAGGTCCAATGAAAAACTGTTTTTT
CASSDGDRSNEKLFF
>NA|TRBV21-1|TRBJ1-2|NA
TGTGCCAGCAGCTGGGGATTCGACAGAAACTATGGCTACACCTTC
CASSWGFDRNYGYTF
>once|TRBV7-8|TRBJ2-3|NA
TGTGCCAGCAGCCCAATGACAGGTCTCTTCACAGATACGCAGTATTTT
CASSPMTGLFTDTQYF
>few|TRBV6-5|TRBJ2-7|NA
TGTGCCAGCAGTTACGAGGGTGAGGGCCCCTACGAGCAGTACTTC
CASSYEGEGPYEQYF
>NA|TRBV6-4|TRBJ1-2|TRBD1
TGTGCCAGCAGTGACCCGGGACAGGGTAATGGCTACACCTTC
CASSDPGQGNGYTF
>NA|TRBV18|TRBJ1-6|TRBD1
TGTGCCAGCTCACCGACAAGGGACAGGGGTGGTTCACCCCTCCACTTT
CASSPTRDRGGSPLHF